This section outlines one T cell receptor (beta chain) sequence together with its context. Its antigen is undetermined. This sample is drawn from a study of beta chain features in type 1 diabetes. Overall study results and limits: Moderate yet significant TCRB CDR3 shortening was seen in Type 1 diabetes patients in all four CD4+ subsets.

CDR3 size: 16 residues. Germline CDR1 and CDR2: GTSNPN and SVGIG (reference sequence). V was pared by 5 bases and J by 5 bases, with 24 bases between. The whole isolated RNA underwent reverse transcription, so sequencing captured expressed TCRB transcripts. Sequenced by immunoSEQ multiplex PCR; TCRdb stores in-frame clones only, minus some. This table has more than 300,000 clones, over 9.5% appearing once. The rearrangement uses TRBV30 and TRBJ2-5, with D maybe TRBD1 (7 bases). This receptor was identified in a man aged 18-30 years in good health. The sequencing input was naive CD4+ T cells from blood. For the CDR3, the DNA is TGTGCCTGGGGGGGGACAGCATTTTCGTGGTTTGAGACCCAGTACTTC. Encoded protein: CAWGGTAFSWFETQYF.